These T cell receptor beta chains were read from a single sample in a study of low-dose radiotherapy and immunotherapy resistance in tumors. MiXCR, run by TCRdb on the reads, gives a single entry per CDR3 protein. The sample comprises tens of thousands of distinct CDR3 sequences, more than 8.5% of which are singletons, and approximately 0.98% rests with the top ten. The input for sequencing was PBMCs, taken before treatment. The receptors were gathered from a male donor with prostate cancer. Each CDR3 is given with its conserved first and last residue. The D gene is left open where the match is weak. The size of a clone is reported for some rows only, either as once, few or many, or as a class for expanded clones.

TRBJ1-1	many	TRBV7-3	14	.	CASSPSQGRTEAFF	TGTGCCAGCAGCCCCAGTCAAGGGAGAACTGAAGCTTTCTTT
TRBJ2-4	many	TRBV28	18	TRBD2	CASSLVSGRALAKNIQYF	TGTGCCAGCAGTTTAGTGTCAGGGAGGGCCCTAGCCAAAAACATTCAGTACTTC
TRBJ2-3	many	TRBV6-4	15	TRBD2	CASSPGLAGGDTQYF	TGTGCCAGCAGTCCGGGACTAGCGGGAGGAGATACGCAGTATTTT
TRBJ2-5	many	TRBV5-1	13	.	CASSQNAGETQYF	TGCGCCAGCAGCCAAAACGCTGGAGAGACCCAGTACTTC
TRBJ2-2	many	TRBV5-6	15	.	CASSSSTTRTGELFF	TGTGCCAGCAGCTCTTCCACCACTCGGACCGGGGAGCTGTTTTTT
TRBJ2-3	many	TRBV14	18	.	CASSPTDDRDHLPDTQYF	TGTGCCAGCAGCCCTACAGATGACCGGGATCATTTACCAGATACGCAGTATTTT
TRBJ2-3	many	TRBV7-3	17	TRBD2	CASSVRLSASGTDTQYF	TGTGCCAGCAGCGTTCGGTTATCGGCTAGCGGTACAGATACGCAGTATTTT
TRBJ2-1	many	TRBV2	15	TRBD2	CASSEELAGGHEQFF	TGTGCCAGCAGTGAAGAACTAGCGGGAGGGCATGAGCAGTTCTTC
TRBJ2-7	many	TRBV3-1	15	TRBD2	CASSQYSGSGYEQYF	TGTGCCAGCAGCCAGTATAGCGGGAGCGGCTACGAGCAGTACTTC
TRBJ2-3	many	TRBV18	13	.	CASSPGSTDTQYF	TGTGCCAGCTCACCGGGGAGCACAGATACGCAGTATTTT
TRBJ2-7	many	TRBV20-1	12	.	CSASDLGDEQYF	TGCAGTGCTAGCGACTTGGGGGACGAGCAGTACTTC
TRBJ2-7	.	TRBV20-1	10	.	CSAVHYEQYF	TGCAGTGCTGTACACTACGAGCAGTACTTC
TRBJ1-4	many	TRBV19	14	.	CASSLASRNEKLFF	TGTGCCAGTAGCCTCGCGTCGAGGAATGAAAAACTGTTTTTT
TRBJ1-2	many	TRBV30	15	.	CAWSPTVTPGGGYTF	TGTGCCTGGAGTCCGACAGTGACCCCCGGGGGTGGCTACACCTTC
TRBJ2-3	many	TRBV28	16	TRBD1	CASSFLGTGGTDTQYF	TGTGCCAGCAGTTTTTTGGGGACAGGGGGCACAGATACGCAGTATTTT
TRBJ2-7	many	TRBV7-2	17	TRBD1	CASSLNLPGQAQSEQYF	TGTGCCAGCAGCTTGAATCTACCGGGACAGGCCCAATCCGAGCAGTACTTC
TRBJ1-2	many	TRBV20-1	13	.	CSAHLQANYGYTF	TGCAGTGCTCACCTACAGGCTAACTATGGCTACACCTTC
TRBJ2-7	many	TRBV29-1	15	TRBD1	CSVEGSPGGFYEQYF	TGCAGCGTTGAAGGGTCCCCAGGGGGTTTCTACGAGCAGTACTTC
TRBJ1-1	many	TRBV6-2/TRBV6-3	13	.	CASRTGTMAEAFF	TGTGCCAGCAGGACCGGGACGATGGCTGAAGCTTTCTTT
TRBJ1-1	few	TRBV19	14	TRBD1	CASSTTTGITEAFF	TGTGCCAGTAGTACCACGACAGGGATAACTGAAGCTTTCTTT
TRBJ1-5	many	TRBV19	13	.	CASRSYSNQPQHF	TGTGCCAGTCGGAGCTATAGCAATCAGCCCCAGCATTTT
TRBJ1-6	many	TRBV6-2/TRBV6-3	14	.	CASRKVLYNSPLHF	TGTGCCAGCAGGAAGGTACTCTATAATTCACCCCTCCACTTT
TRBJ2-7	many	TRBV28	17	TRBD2	CASSSRLAGASAYEQYF	TGTGCCAGCAGTTCGCGACTAGCGGGAGCCTCGGCCTACGAGCAGTACTTC
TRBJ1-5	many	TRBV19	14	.	CASKWVASNQPQHF	TGTGCCAGTAAATGGGTGGCCAGCAATCAGCCCCAGCATTTT
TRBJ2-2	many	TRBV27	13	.	CASSFRNTGELFF	TGTGCCAGCAGTTTTCGGAACACCGGGGAGCTGTTTTTT
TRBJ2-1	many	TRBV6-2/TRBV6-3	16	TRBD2	CASSPGAGRGYNEQFF	TGTGCCAGCAGCCCGGGAGCGGGACGGGGGTACAATGAGCAGTTCTTC
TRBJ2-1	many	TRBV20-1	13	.	CSAREYLYNEQFF	TGCAGTGCTAGAGAATATCTTTACAATGAGCAGTTCTTC
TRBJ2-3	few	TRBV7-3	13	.	CASSSTATDTQYF	TGTGCCAGCAGCTCGACCGCCACAGATACGCAGTATTTT
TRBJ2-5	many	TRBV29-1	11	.	CSVGPQETQYF	TGCAGCGTTGGACCCCAAGAGACCCAGTACTTC
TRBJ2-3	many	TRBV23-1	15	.	CASPRRTPDTDTQYF	TGCGCCAGCCCCAGACGGACTCCAGATACAGATACGCAGTATTTT
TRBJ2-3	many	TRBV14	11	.	CASSRGKTQYF	TGTGCCAGCAGCCGAGGGAAGACGCAGTATTTT
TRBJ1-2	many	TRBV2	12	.	CARGTGGYGYTF	TGTGCCAGAGGGACGGGAGGCTATGGCTACACCTTC
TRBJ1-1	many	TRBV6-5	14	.	CASSYSARNTEAFF	TGTGCCAGCAGTTACTCAGCCCGGAACACTGAAGCTTTCTTT
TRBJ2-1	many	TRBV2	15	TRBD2	CASSAERGSYNEQFF	TGTGCCAGCAGTGCTGAGCGGGGGTCCTACAATGAGCAGTTCTTC
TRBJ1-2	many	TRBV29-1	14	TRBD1	CSVTGQGMGRGYTF	TGCAGCGTTACTGGACAGGGAATGGGACGTGGCTACACCTTC